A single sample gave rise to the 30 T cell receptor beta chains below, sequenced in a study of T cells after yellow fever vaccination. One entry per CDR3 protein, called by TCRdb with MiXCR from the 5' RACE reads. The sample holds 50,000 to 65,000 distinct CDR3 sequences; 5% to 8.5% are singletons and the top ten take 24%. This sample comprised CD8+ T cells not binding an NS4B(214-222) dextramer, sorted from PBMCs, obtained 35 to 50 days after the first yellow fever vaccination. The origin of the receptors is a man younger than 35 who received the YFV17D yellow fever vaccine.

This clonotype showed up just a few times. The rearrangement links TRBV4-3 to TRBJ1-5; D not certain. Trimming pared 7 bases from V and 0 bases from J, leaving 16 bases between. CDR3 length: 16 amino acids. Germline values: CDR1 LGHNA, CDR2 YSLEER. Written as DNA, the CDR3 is TGCGCCAGCATGCCCACGTATGGGGTTAGCAATCAGCCCCAGCATTTT. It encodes CASMPTYGVSNQPQHF.

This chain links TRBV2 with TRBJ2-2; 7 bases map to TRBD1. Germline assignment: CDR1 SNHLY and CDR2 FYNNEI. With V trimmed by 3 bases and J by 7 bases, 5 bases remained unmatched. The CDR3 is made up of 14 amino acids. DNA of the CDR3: TGTGCCAGCAGTGAGACAGGGAGAATCGGGGAGCTGTTTTTT. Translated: CASSETGRIGELFF.

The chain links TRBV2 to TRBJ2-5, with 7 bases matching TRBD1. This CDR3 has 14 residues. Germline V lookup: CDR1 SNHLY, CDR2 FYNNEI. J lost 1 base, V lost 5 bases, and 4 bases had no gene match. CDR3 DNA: TGTGCCAGCAGTCCGGGACAGTCCCAAGAGACCCAGTACTTC. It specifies CASSPGQSQETQYF.

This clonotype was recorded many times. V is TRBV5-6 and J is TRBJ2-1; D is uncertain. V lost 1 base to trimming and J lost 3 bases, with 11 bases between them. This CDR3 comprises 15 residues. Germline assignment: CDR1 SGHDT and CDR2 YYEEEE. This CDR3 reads CASSLWGSIYNEQFF. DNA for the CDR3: TGTGCCAGCAGCTTGTGGGGTTCGATCTACAATGAGCAGTTCTTC.

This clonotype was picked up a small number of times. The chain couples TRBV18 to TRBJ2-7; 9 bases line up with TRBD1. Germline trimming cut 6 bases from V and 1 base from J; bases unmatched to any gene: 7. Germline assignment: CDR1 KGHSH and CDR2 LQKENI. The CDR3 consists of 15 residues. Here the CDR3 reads CASSLTTGGSYEQYF. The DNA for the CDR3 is TGTGCCAGCTCTTTGACGACAGGGGGTTCCTACGAGCAGTACTTC.

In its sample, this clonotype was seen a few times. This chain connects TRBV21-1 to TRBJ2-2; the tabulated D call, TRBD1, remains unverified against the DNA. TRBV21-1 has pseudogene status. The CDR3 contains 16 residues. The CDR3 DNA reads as TGTGCCAGCAGCAAATTAACAGGGAAGAACACCGGGGAGCTGTTTTTT. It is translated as CASSKLTGKNTGELFF.

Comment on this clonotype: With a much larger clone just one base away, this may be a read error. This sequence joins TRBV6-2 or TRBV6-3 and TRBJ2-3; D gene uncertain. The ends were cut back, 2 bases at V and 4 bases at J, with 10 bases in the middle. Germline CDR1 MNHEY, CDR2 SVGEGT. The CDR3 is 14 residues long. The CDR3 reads CASSYASSSDTQYF. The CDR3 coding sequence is TGTGCCAGCAGTTACGCCTCGAGCTCAGATACGCAGTATTTT.

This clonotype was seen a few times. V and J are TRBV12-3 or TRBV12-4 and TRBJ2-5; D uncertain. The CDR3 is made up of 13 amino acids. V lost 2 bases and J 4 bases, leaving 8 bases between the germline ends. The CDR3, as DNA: TGTGCCAGCAGTTTATTCGCGGTAGAGACCCAGTACTTC. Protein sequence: CASSLFAVETQYF.

The CDR3 is CASSYSRQSNTGELFF. CDR3 sequence (DNA): TGTGCCAGCAGTTACTCCAGACAGAGTAACACCGGGGAGCTGTTTTTT. The chain joins TRBV6-5 to TRBJ2-2; a possible D gene is TRBD1 (5 bases). The germline CDR1 and CDR2 sequences are MNHEY and SVGAGI. This CDR3 spans 16 amino acids. Trimming pared 0 bases from V and 2 bases from J, leaving 10 bases between.

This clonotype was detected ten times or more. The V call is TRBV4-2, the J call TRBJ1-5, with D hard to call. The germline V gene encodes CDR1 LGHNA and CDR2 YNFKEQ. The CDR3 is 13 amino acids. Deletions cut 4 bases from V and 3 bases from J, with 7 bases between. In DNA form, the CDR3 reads TGTGCCAGCAGCCTGGGGTACAATCAGCCCCAGCATTTT. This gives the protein CASSLGYNQPQHF.

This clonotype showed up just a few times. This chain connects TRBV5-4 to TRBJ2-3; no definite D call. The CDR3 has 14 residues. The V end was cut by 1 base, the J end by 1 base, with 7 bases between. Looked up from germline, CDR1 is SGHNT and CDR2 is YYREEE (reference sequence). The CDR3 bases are TGTGCCAGCAGCTTGATTGGAGGCACAGATACGCAGTATTTT. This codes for CASSLIGGTDTQYF.

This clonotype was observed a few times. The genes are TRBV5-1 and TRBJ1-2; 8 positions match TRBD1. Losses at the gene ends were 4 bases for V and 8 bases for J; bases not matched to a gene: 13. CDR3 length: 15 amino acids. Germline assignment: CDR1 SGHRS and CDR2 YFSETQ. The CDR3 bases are TGCGCCAGCAGCCAGAACCCAGGACAGGGTAACGGCTACACCTTC. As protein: CASSQNPGQGNGYTF.

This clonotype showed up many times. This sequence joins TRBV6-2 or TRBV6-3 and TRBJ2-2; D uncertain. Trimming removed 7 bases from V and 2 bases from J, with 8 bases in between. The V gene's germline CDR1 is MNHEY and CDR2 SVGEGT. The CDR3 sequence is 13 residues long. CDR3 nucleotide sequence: TGTGCCAGCACCCCGCCAAACACCGGGGAGCTGTTTTTT. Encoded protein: CASTPPNTGELFF.

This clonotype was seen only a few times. As DNA, the CDR3 is TGTGCCAGCAGTTACTCGGCAGGGGGCCAGGGAACTGAAGCTTTCTTT. This translates into CASSYSAGGQGTEAFF. V gene TRBV6-5 combines with J gene TRBJ1-1, with 8 bases identical to TRBD1. The V and J ends lost 0 bases and 5 bases, in that order; junction bases with no gene match: 8. CDR3 length: 16 amino acids. From germline, CDR1 is MNHEY and CDR2 SVGAGI.

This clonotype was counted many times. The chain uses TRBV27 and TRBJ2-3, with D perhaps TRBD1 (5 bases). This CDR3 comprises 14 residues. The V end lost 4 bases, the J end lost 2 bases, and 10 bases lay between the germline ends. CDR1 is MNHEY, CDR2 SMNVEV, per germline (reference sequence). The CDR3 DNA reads TGTGCCAGCAGTTGGAAGGGGTTCACAGATACGCAGTATTTT. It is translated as CASSWKGFTDTQYF.

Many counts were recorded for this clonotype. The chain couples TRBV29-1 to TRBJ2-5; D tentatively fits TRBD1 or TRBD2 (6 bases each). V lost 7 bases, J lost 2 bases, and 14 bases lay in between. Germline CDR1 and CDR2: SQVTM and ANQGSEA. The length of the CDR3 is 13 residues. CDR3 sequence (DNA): TGCAGCGCTTCGGGGGCAGATCAAGAGACCCAGTACTTC. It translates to CSASGADQETQYF.

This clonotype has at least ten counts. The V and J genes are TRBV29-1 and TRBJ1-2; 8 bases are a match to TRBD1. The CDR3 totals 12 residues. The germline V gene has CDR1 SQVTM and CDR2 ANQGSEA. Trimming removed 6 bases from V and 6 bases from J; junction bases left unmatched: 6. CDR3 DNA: TGCAGCGTCTCCCAGGGGGCGGATGGCTACACCTTC. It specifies CSVSQGADGYTF.

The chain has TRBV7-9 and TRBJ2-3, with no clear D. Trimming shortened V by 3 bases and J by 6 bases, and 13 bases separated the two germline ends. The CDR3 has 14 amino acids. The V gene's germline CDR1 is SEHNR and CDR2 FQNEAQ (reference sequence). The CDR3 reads CASSLPGSADTQYF. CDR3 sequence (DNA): TGTGCCAGCAGCTTGCCCGGGTCGGCGGATACGCAGTATTTT.

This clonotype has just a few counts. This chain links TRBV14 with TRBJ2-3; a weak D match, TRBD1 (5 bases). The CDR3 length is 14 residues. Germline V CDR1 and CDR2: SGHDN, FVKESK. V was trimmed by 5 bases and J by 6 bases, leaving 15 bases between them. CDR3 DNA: TGTGCCAGCAGCTATCGGACATTGGGGGATACGCAGTATTTT. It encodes CASSYRTLGDTQYF.

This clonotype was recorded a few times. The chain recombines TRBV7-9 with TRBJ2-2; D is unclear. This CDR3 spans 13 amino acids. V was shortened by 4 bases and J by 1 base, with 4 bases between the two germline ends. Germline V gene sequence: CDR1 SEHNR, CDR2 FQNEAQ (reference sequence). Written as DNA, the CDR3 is TGTGCCAGCAGCTCTAAGAACACCGGGGAGCTGTTTTTT. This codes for CASSSKNTGELFF.

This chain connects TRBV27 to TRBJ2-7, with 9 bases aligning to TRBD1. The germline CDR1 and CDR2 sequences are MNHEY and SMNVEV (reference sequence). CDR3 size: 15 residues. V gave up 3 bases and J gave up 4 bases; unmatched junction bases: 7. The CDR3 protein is CASSFSGTGFYEQYF. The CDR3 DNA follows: TGTGCCAGCAGTTTCTCCGGGACAGGGTTTTACGAGCAGTACTTC.

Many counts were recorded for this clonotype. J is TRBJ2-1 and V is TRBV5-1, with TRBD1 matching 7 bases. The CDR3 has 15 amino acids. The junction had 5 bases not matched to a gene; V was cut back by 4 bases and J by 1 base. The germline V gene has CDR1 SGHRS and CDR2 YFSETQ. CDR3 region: CASSQGVLSYNEQFF. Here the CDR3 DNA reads TGCGCCAGCAGCCAGGGGGTACTATCCTACAATGAGCAGTTCTTC.

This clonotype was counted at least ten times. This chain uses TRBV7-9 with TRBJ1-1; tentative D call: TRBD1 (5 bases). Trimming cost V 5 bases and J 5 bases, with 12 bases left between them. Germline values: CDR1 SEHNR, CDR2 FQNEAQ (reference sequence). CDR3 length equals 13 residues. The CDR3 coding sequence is TGTGCCAGCAGCGACCCGGGGCGGACTGAAGCTTTCTTT. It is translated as CASSDPGRTEAFF.

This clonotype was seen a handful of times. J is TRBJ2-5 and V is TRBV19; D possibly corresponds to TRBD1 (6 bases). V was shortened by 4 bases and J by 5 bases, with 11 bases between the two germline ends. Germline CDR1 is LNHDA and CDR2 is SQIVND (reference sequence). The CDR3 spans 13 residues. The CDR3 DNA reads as TGTGCCAGTAGTAGGACAGCGAGGGAGACCCAGTACTTC. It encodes CASSRTARETQYF.

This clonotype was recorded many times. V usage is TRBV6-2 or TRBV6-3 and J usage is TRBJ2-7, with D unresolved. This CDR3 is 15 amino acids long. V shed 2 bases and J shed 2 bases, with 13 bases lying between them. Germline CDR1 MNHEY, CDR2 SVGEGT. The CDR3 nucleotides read TGTGCCAGCAGTTACGGGGTTGGGCAGGCCTACGAGCAGTACTTC. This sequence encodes CASSYGVGQAYEQYF.

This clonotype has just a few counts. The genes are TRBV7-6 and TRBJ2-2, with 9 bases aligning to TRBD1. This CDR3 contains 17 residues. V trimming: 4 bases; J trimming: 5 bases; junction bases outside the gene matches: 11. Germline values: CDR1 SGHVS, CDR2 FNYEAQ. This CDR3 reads CASSSNFRDRATGELFF. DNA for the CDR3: TGTGCCAGCAGCTCTAACTTCCGGGACAGGGCAACCGGGGAGCTGTTTTTT.

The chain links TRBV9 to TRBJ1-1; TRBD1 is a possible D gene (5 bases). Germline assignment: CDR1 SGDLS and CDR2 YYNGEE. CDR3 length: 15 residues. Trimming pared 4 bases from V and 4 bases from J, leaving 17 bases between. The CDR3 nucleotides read TGTGCCAGCAGCCCCAGAGGCGGGGGGATCACTGAAGCTTTCTTT. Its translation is CASSPRGGGITEAFF.

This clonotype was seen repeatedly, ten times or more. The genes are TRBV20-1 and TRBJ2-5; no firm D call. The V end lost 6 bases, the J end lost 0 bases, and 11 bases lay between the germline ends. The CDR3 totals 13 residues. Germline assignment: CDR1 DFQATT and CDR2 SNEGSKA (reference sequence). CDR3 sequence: CSAQTLYQETQYF. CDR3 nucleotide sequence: TGCAGTGCCCAGACTCTTTACCAAGAGACCCAGTACTTC.

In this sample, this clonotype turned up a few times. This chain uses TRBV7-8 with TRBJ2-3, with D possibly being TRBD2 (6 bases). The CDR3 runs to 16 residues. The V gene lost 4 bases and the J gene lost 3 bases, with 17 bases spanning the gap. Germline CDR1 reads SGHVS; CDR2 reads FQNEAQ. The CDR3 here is CASSSPGGVRTDTQYF. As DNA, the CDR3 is TGTGCCAGCAGCTCCCCGGGCGGGGTGAGGACAGATACGCAGTATTTT.

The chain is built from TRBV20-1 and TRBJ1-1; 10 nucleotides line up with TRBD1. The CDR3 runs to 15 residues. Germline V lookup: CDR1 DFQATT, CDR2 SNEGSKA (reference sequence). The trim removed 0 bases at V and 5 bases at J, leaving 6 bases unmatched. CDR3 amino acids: CSARDLGQGVTEAFF. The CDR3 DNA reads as TGCAGTGCTAGAGATCTAGGACAGGGGGTGACTGAAGCTTTCTTT.